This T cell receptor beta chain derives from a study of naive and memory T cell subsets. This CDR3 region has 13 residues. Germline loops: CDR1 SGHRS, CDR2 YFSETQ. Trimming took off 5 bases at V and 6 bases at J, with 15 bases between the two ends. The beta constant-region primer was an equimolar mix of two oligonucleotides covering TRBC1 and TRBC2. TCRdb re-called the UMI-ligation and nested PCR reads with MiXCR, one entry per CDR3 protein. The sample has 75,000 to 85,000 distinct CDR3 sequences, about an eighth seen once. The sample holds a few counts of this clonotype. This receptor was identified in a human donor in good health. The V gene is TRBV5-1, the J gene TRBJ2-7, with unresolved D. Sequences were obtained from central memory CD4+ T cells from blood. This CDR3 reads CASSVGSSLEQYF. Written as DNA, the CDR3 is TGCGCCAGCAGTGTGGGGTCGTCGCTCGAGCAGTACTTC.